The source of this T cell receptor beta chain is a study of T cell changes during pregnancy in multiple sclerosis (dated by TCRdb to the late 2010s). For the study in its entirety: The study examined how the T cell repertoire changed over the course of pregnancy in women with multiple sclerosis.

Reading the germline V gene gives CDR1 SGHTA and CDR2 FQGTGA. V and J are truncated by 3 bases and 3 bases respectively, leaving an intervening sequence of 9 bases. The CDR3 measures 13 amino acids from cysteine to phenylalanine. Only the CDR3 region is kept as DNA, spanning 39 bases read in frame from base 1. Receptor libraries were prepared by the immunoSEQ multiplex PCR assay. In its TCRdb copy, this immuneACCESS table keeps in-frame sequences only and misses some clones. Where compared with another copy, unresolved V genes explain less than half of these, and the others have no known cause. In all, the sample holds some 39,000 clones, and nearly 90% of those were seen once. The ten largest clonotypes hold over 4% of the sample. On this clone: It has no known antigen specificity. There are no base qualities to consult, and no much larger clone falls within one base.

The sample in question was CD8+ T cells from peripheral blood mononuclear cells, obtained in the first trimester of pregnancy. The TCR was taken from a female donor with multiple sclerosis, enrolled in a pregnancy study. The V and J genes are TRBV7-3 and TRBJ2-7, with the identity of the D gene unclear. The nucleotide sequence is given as TGTGCCAGCAGCTTCGGGTCTATCTACGAGCAGTACTTC. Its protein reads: CASSFGSIYEQYF.